These T cell receptor beta chains were read from a single sample in a study of cytomegalovirus exposure and HLA in healthy donors. Profiling relied on immunoSEQ multiplex PCR, and the TCRdb table lists in-frame clones only, not all of them. This table holds about 84,000 clones. The material sequenced was PBMCs. These TCRs come from a man aged 45-60 years in good health and CMV-seronegative. Each CDR3 is given with its conserved first and last residue. A D gene is named only where the DNA matches it firmly.

TRBJ1-3,NA,TRBV29-1,TGCAGCGTATCCACCAGGGTTATCTCTGGAAACACCATATATTTT,CSVSTRVISGNTIYF
TRBJ1-1,NA,TRBV18,TGTGCCAGCTCACCAGATCAGGGTTTTTTGGCTTTCTTT,CASSPDQGFLAFF
TRBJ1-2,NA,TRBV2,TGTGCCAGCAATACTTACTATGGCTACACCTTC,CASNTYYGYTF
TRBJ2-5,TRBD1,TRBV5-1,TGCGCCAGCAGCTTGGGGACAGGGGGTTGGGAGACCCAGTACTTC,CASSLGTGGWETQYF
TRBJ1-2,TRBD1,TRBV28,TGTGCCAGCAGGCTGGGACAGCTTTCTAACTATGGCTACACCTTC,CASRLGQLSNYGYTF
TRBJ1-4,TRBD1,TRBV6-5,TGTGCCAGCAGAGCAGGGGGCTCGGGTAATGAAAAACTGTTTTTT,CASRAGGSGNEKLFF
TRBJ2-1,NA,TRBV5-1,TGCGCCAGCAGCTTGGGTGGGACATCATACAATGAGCAGTTCTTC,CASSLGGTSYNEQFF
TRBJ2-4,NA,TRBV7-2,TGTGCCAACAGCTTAGCAGGGGTAGCCAAAAACATTCAGTACTTC,CANSLAGVAKNIQYF
TRBJ2-3,TRBD2,TRBV18,TGTGCCAGCTCACCACCGGGACTAGCTTCCGATACGCAGTATTTT,CASSPPGLASDTQYF
TRBJ1-2,TRBD1,TRBV4-3,TGCGCCAGCAGCCAAAACGTCGCAGGGGGGAGGGGCTACACCTTC,CASSQNVAGGRGYTF
TRBJ2-7,NA,TRBV18,TGTGCCAGCTCACCAGATTCGCAACGCGAGCAGTACTTC,CASSPDSQREQYF
TRBJ1-1,TRBD1,TRBV18,TGTGCCAGCTCACCTTCCCGGGACAGGGTACAGTGGGCTTTCTTT,CASSPSRDRVQWAFF
TRBJ1-2,NA,TRBV5-4,TGTGCCAGCAGCTTGTCGGGGGAGGGATTGTGGGGCTACACCTTC,CASSLSGEGLWGYTF
TRBJ1-2,TRBD1,TRBV13,TGTGCCAGCAGCCCGGGACAGGGGTATGGCTACACCTTC,CASSPGQGYGYTF
TRBJ2-7,TRBD1,TRBV7-2,TGTGCCAGCAGCTTAGCAGACAGGGGGTCGTACGAGCAGTACTTC,CASSLADRGSYEQYF
TRBJ2-1,NA,TRBV7-9,TGTGCCAGCAGCTTAGGAGGACTGATAGAGCAGTTCTTC,CASSLGGLIEQFF
TRBJ2-7,NA,TRBV6-5,TGTGCCAGCAGTTACTCTAGGGGGGGCGACGAGGAGTACTTC,CASSYSRGGDEEYF
TRBJ2-7,NA,TRBV14,TGTGCCAGCAGCCAAAACCCCCCACTTTCCGGGACTCACTACGAGCAGTACTTC,CASSQNPPLSGTHYEQYF